Listed here are 17 T cell receptor beta chains from one sample, sequenced in a study of cytomegalovirus exposure and HLA in healthy donors. Use of 60 Vbeta and 13 Jbeta primers characterized the PCR. TCRdb's copy holds only in-frame clones and misses some; the assay was immunoSEQ multiplex PCR. Among about 150,000 clones listed, 77% were seen once. Sequenced material: PBMCs. These receptors came from a woman aged 40 to 55 in good health and CMV-seronegative.

The V call is TRBV2, the J call TRBJ2-1, with 8 bases identical to TRBD2. From germline, CDR1 is SNHLY and CDR2 FYNNEI. With V trimmed by 7 bases and J by 1 base, 6 bases remained unmatched. This CDR3 has 15 residues. As DNA, the CDR3 is TGTGCCAGCATGGCCCCGGGGGGGTCCTACAATGAGCAGTTCTTC. Translated: CASMAPGGSYNEQFF. Looking up the rest from reference TRBV2 and TRBJ2-1 gives the full variable domain: EPEVTQTPSHQVTQMGQEVILRCVPISNHLYFYWYRQILGQKVEFLVSFYNNEISEKSEIFDDQFSVERPDGSNFTLKIRSTKLEDSAMYFCASMAPGGSYNEQFFGPGTRLTVL.

In this sample, this clone turned up a few times. This chain uses TRBV5-1 with TRBJ1-1; tentative D call: TRBD1 (5 bases). V was trimmed by 2 bases and J by 6 bases, leaving 11 bases between them. Germline V gene data show CDR1 as SGHRS and CDR2 as YFSETQ. This CDR3 has 13 amino acids. The CDR3: CASSFTGSPEAFF. In DNA form, the CDR3 reads TGCGCCAGCAGCTTTACAGGTTCTCCTGAAGCTTTCTTT. Based on the CDR3 plus reference TRBV5-1 and TRBJ1-1, the full variable domain is KAGVTQTPRYLIKTRGQQVTLSCSPISGHRSVSWYQQTPGQGLQFLFEYFSETQRNKGNFPGRFSGRQFSNSRSEMNVSTLELGDSALYLCASSFTGSPEAFFGQGTRLTVV.

This CDR3 reads CASSTIRVGQGRSYGYTF. Here the CDR3 DNA reads TGTGCCAGTAGTACCATACGGGTTGGACAGGGGAGAAGCTATGGCTACACCTTC. The chain carries TRBV19 and TRBJ1-2; 9 bases are shared with TRBD1. The J segment lost 4 bases and the V segment lost 4 bases, leaving 16 bases of the junction unmatched. CDR1 and CDR2 (germline): LNHDA, SQIVND (reference sequence). The CDR3 loop spans 18 amino acids.

This chain links TRBV5-6 with TRBJ2-5; weak D call: TRBD2 (5 bases). The germline V gene encodes CDR1 SGHDT and CDR2 YYEEEE. Trimming shortened V by 3 bases and J by 0 bases, and 6 bases separated the two germline ends. CDR3 length equals 13 residues. The DNA of the CDR3 is TGTGCCAGCAGCTCGACTAACCAAGAGACCCAGTACTTC. Translating gives CASSSTNQETQYF.

The chain joins TRBV9 to TRBJ2-3, with 10 bases lining up with TRBD2. V trimming: 2 bases; J trimming: 3 bases; junction bases outside the gene matches: 6. CDR1 is SGDLS and CDR2 is YYNGEE in the germline V gene. The CDR3 runs to 16 residues. DNA of the CDR3: TGTGCCAGCAGCGTTCCTAGCGGGGGAGATACAGATACGCAGTATTTT. This sequence encodes CASSVPSGGDTDTQYF.

The chain recombines TRBV19 with TRBJ1-2; 9 nucleotides agree with TRBD1. CDR3 length: 17 amino acids. Looked up from germline, CDR1 is LNHDA and CDR2 is SQIVND (reference sequence). V shed 6 bases, J shed 6 bases, and the junction held 17 bases outside the gene matches. The CDR3 spells CASRSSRDRALGDGYTF. The CDR3 DNA reads TGTGCCAGTAGATCGTCCCGGGACAGGGCCCTTGGCGATGGCTACACCTTC.

This chain joins TRBV2 and TRBJ1-2; 11 nucleotides line up with TRBD1. V lost 4 bases to trimming and J lost 4 bases; unmatched junction nucleotides: 8. Germline lookup yields CDR1 SNHLY and CDR2 FYNNEI. CDR3 size: 16 residues. The CDR3 sequence: CASSGGPGTGGYGYTF. The CDR3 nucleotides are TGTGCCAGCAGTGGGGGTCCCGGGACAGGGGGCTATGGCTACACCTTC.

Only one count was recorded for this clone. The V gene is TRBV5-1, the J gene TRBJ2-7; TRBD2 agrees at 11 bases. The CDR3 consists of 16 residues. CDR1 is SGHRS and CDR2 is YFSETQ in the germline V gene. J gave up 5 bases and V 0 bases, and 7 bases lay outside the gene matches. The CDR3 sequence is CASSLAETSGAHEQYF. CDR3 bases: TGCGCCAGCAGCTTGGCAGAGACTAGCGGGGCTCACGAGCAGTACTTC. The entire variable domain, with the rest obtained from reference TRBV5-1 and TRBJ2-7, is as follows: KAGVTQTPRYLIKTRGQQVTLSCSPISGHRSVSWYQQTPGQGLQFLFEYFSETQRNKGNFPGRFSGRQFSNSRSEMNVSTLELGDSALYLCASSLAETSGAHEQYFGPGTRLTVT.

The chain employs TRBV7-9 and TRBJ2-3, with 10 bases fitting TRBD2. The germline gives CDR1 SEHNR, CDR2 FQNEAQ (reference sequence). Germline trimming cut 8 bases from V and 0 bases from J; bases unmatched to any gene: 8. The CDR3 totals 16 residues. CDR3 in amino acids: CASVSLLAGSTDTQYF. The CDR3 nucleotides are TGTGCCAGCGTCTCCCTACTAGCGGGGAGCACAGATACGCAGTATTTT.

This clone was observed a handful of times. V usage is TRBV4-3 and J usage is TRBJ2-7; 11 nucleotides line up with TRBD2. The CDR3 is 16 amino acids. V gave up 1 base and J gave up 6 bases; unmatched junction bases: 8. CDR1 LGHNA and CDR2 YSLEER come from the germline V gene. CDR3 protein: CASSQGTLAGVGEQYF. DNA of the CDR3: TGCGCCAGCAGCCAAGGTACACTAGCGGGGGTAGGCGAGCAGTACTTC.

The gene calls are TRBV7-6 and TRBJ1-1; D perhaps matches TRBD1 (5 bases). CDR3 length equals 15 residues. V lost 4 bases and J 0 bases, leaving 12 bases between the germline ends. Germline V CDR1 and CDR2: SGHVS, FNYEAQ. The CDR3 reads CASSSRAGMNTEAFF. CDR3 nucleotide sequence: TGTGCCAGCAGCTCCCGTGCAGGGATGAACACTGAAGCTTTCTTT. Supplemented by reference TRBV7-6 and TRBJ1-1, the full variable domain reads GAGVSQSPRYKVTKRGQDVALRCDPISGHVSLYWYRQALGQGPEFLTYFNYEAQQDKSGLPNDRFSAERPEGSISTLTIQRTEQRDSAMYRCASSSRAGMNTEAFFGQGTRLTVV.

This clone has just a few counts. The chain couples TRBV6-5 to TRBJ1-1, with D perhaps TRBD1 (6 bases). CDR1 and CDR2 from the germline V gene are MNHEY and SVGAGI. Trimming pared 5 bases from V and 1 base from J, leaving 11 bases between. CDR3 length: 14 residues. The CDR3, as DNA: TGTGCCAGCAGTCAATGGGGGCCGAACACTGAAGCTTTCTTT. Protein sequence: CASSQWGPNTEAFF.

The CDR3 sequence is CASRNEGRGEAFF. DNA for the CDR3: TGTGCCAGCAGAAACGAGGGGAGGGGGGAAGCTTTCTTT. J is TRBJ1-1 and V is TRBV6-4; tentatively, D is TRBD1 (6 bases). The CDR3 totals 13 residues. Germline V gene sequence: CDR1 MRHNA, CDR2 SNTAGT. Trimming stripped 6 bases from V and 8 bases from J, with 16 bases between.

The chain joins TRBV6-1 to TRBJ1-6; tentative D call: TRBD1 (5 bases). Germline CDR1 MNHNS, CDR2 SASEGT. Trimming left V 1 base short and J 9 bases short, with 10 bases between. There are 14 residues in the CDR3. Written as DNA, the CDR3 is TGTGCCAGCAGTGAAGGGGGCTTAGTTTCACCCCTCCACTTT. Protein sequence: CASSEGGLVSPLHF.

This clone was counted a few times. The genes are TRBV6-5 and TRBJ1-1; 8 nucleotides agree with TRBD1. The CDR3 runs 15 residues. Germline assignment: CDR1 MNHEY and CDR2 SVGAGI. Trimming removed 4 bases from V and 4 bases from J; junction bases left unmatched: 8. The DNA for the CDR3 is TGTGCCAGCAGTTTAACAGGGGGTGCCAGCACTGAAGCTTTCTTT. Translation: CASSLTGGASTEAFF.

The chain joins TRBV28 to TRBJ1-2; TRBD1 might be the D (5 bases). With 8 bases removed from V and 6 bases from J, the gap between germline ends came to 10 bases. CDR1 and CDR2 from the germline V gene are MDHEN and SYDVKM. The CDR3 covers 11 residues. The CDR3 here is CASYRKHGYTF. The CDR3 DNA reads TGTGCCAGCTACAGGAAGCATGGCTACACCTTC.

The CDR3 DNA follows: TGTGCCAGCAGCTTAGCGAAACTAGCGGGGGGAGCCGAGACCCAGTACTTC. Translation: CASSLAKLAGGAETQYF. This sequence joins TRBV7-2 and TRBJ2-5; 12 nucleotides agree with TRBD2. Germline assignment: CDR1 SGHTA and CDR2 FQGNSA. V was clipped by 0 bases and J by 5 bases; unmatched bases: 7. The CDR3 runs 17 residues.